These 4 T cell receptor beta chains came from one sample sequenced in a study of T-cell reconstitution after alpha-beta-depleted transplantation in children. Preparing the TCRbeta library involved the use of unique molecular identifiers. One entry per CDR3 protein results from TCRdb running MiXCR on the PCR reads. The repertoire holds 250,000 to 300,000 distinct CDR3 sequences, with over 9% as singletons. Here the sequenced sample was PBMCs, taken before TCRalphabeta/CD19-depleted stem cell transplant. The origin of the receptors is a boy in the first two years of life with acute myeloid leukemia, due to receive a stem cell transplant.

This clonotype came up many times. This chain connects TRBV29-1 to TRBJ2-7; 16 nucleotides agree with TRBD2. CDR1 and CDR2 from the germline V gene are SQVTM and ANQGSEA. The V gene end was trimmed by 7 bases and the J gene end by 13 bases; junction bases not matched to a gene: 19. The CDR3 runs 16 residues. CDR3 sequence: CSAQLLEPGTSGRVYF. The CDR3, as DNA: TGCAGCGCCCAGTTATTGGAACCCGGGACTAGCGGGAGGGTCTACTTC.

This clonotype was counted a few times. CDR3 residues: CASSWGAFGGELFF. The CDR3 nucleotides are TGTGCCAGTAGTTGGGGGGCTTTCGGCGGGGAGCTGTTTTTT. The chain has TRBV19 and TRBJ2-2; perhaps D is TRBD1 or TRBD2 (6 bases each). CDR1 and CDR2 from the germline V gene are LNHDA and SQIVND (reference sequence). Deletions cut 5 bases from V and 7 bases from J, with 14 bases between. There are 14 residues in the CDR3. Drawing the rest from reference TRBV19 and TRBJ2-2, the complete variable domain is DGGITQSPKYLFRKEGQNVTLSCEQNLNHDAMYWYRQDPGQGLRLIYYSQIVNDFQKGDIAEGYSVSREKKESFPLTVTSAQKNPTAFYLCASSWGAFGGELFFGEGSRLTVL.

This clonotype was seen ten or more times. The chain combines TRBV29-1 with TRBJ2-7; 9 positions match TRBD1. In germline, CDR1 is SQVTM, CDR2 ANQGSEA. The CDR3 is 9 residues long. The junction had 3 bases not matched to a gene; V was cut back by 7 bases and J by 11 bases. The CDR3 is CSAGTGKYF. The CDR3 region has the DNA TGCAGCGCCGGGACAGGGAAGTACTTC.

This clonotype has at least ten counts. This rearrangement joins TRBV12-3 or TRBV12-4 to TRBJ2-3; maybe TRBD2 (6 bases). Trimming removed 5 bases at V and 1 base at J, with 13 bases between. The CDR3 totals 15 residues. The CDR3 region has the DNA TGTGCCAGCAGTCGGTTGGAGGGAGGCACAGATACGCAGTATTTT. It is translated as CASSRLEGGTDTQYF.